This entry concerns a single TCR beta chain. These data belong to a study of blood T cell repertoires in COVID-19. The method was immunoSEQ multiplex PCR; TCRdb's version includes in-frame clones alone and lacks a portion of them. Altogether about 140,000 clones are present, about 77% being singletons, with the ten largest covering around 9.5%. V dropped 4 bases and J dropped 9 bases, with 13 bases sitting between them. This CDR3 has 13 amino acids. Germline lookup yields CDR1 LNHDA and CDR2 SQIVND (reference sequence). This receptor was taken from a woman in her forties or fifties with active or convalescent COVID-19. The chain links TRBV19 to TRBJ2-1, with TRBD2 as a possible D gene (6 bases). Source material: peripheral blood. As DNA, the CDR3 is TGTGCCAGTAGTACCCCAGCGGGTACTGAGCAGTTCTTC. It specifies CASSTPAGTEQFF.